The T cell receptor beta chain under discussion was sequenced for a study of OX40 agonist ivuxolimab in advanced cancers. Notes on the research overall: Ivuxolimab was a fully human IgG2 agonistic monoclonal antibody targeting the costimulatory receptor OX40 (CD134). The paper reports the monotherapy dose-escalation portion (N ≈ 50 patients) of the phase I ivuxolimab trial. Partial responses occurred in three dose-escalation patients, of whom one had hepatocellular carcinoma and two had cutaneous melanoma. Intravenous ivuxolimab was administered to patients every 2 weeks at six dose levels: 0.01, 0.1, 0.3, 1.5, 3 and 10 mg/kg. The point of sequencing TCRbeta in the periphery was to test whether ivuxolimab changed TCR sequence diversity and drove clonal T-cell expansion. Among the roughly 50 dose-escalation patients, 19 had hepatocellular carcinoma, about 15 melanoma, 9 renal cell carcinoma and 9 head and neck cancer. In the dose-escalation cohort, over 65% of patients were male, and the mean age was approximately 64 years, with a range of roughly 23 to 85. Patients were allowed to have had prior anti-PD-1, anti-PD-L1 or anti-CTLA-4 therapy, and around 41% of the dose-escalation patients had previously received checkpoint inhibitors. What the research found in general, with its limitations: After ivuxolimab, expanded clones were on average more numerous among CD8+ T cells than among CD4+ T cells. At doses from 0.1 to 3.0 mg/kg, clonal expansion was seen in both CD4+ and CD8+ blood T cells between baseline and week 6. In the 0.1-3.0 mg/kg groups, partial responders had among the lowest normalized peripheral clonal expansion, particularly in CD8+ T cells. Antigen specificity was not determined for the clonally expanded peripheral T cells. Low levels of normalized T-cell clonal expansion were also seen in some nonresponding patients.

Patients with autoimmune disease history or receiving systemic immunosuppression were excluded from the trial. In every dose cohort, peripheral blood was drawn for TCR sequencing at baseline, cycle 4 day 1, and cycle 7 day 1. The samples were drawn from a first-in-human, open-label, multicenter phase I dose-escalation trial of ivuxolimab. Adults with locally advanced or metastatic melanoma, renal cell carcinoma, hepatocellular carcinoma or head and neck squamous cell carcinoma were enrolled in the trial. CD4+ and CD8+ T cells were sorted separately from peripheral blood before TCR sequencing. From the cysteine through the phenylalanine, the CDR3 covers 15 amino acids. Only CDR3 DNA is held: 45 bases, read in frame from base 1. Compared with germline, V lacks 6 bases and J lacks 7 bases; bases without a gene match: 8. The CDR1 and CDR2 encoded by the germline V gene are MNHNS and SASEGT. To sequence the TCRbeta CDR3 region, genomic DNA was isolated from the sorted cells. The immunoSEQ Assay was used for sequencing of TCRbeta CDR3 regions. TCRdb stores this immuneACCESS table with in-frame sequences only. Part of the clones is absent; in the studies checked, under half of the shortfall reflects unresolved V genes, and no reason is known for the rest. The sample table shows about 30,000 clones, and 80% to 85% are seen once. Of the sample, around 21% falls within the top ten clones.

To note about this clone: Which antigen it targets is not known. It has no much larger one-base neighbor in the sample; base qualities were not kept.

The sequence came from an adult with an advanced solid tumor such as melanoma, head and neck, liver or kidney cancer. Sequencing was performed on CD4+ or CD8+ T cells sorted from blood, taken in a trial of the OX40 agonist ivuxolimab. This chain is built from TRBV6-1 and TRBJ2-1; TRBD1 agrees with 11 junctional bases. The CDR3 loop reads CASRAGTGGGNEQFF. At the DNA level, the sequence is TGTGCCAGCAGAGCCGGGACAGGGGGTGGAAATGAGCAGTTCTTC.